The next 25 T cell receptor beta chains were all read from a single sample in a study of technical replicates of blood from several donors. Sequencing was performed with immunoSEQ multiplex PCR; in TCRdb, only in-frame clones are kept and a portion is missing. The repertoire consists of tens of thousands of clones, with approximately 86% occurring once and the leading ten covering roughly 4.8%. Input material: PBMCs. These receptors originate from a human donor in good health. Some clones in this sample may be carry-over from other donors' samples.

This clone appeared once. The chain links TRBV7-3 to TRBJ2-2, with a possible D match to TRBD1 (5 bases). Germline values: CDR1 SGHTA, CDR2 FQGTGA. The CDR3 length is 15 residues. V was shortened by 6 bases and J by 7 bases, with 18 bases between the two germline ends. CDR3 coding DNA: TGTGCCAGCAGATCGCCGGGCAGGGATGTCGGGGAGCTGTTTTTT. Translation: CASRSPGRDVGELFF. Full variable domain (remainder filled in from reference TRBV7-3 and TRBJ2-2): GAGVSQTPSNKVTEKGKYVELRCDPISGHTALYWYRQSLGQGPEFLIYFQGTGAADDSGLPNDRFFAVRPEGSVSTLKIQRTERGDSAVYLCASRSPGRDVGELFFGEGSRLTVL.

The sample holds one count of this clone. This rearrangement joins TRBV2 to TRBJ2-2, with a tentative D call TRBD2 (6 bases). Per germline, CDR1 SNHLY and CDR2 FYNNEI. The length of the CDR3 is 15 residues. V lost 7 bases, J lost 5 bases, and 17 bases lay in between. As DNA, the CDR3 is TGTGCCAGCAAACGGGACTTCCCTGTTACCGGGGAGCTGTTTTTT. It is translated as CASKRDFPVTGELFF.

This chain connects TRBV6-1 to TRBJ2-3, with 8 positions matching TRBD2. Trimming at V came to 9 bases and at J to 2 bases, leaving 10 bases not matched to a gene. CDR1 and CDR2 from the germline V gene are MNHNS and SASEGT. The CDR3 runs to 15 residues. The DNA for the CDR3 is TGTGCCAGTGACTTCTCGCGGGGGGTCACAGATACGCAGTATTTT. Translation: CASDFSRGVTDTQYF.

This rearrangement joins TRBV9 to TRBJ2-7; tentatively, D is TRBD1 (6 bases). Trimming removed 3 bases at V and 3 bases at J, with 13 bases between. Germline CDR1 and CDR2: SGDLS and YYNGEE. The CDR3 runs to 14 residues. The CDR3 DNA reads TGTGCCAGCAGCGCGGACAGTCGGATCTACGAGCAGTACTTC. It codes for CASSADSRIYEQYF.

This clone was found once. This rearrangement joins TRBV10-3 to TRBJ1-1; 10 positions agree with TRBD1. With 6 bases clipped from V and 4 bases from J, the junction kept 11 bases outside the gene matches. The CDR3 contains 16 residues. From germline, CDR1 is ENHRY and CDR2 SYGVKD. The CDR3 DNA reads as TGTGCCATCAGGAGGGTGACAGGGGGCGCAGGCACTGAAGCTTTCTTT. It codes for CAIRRVTGGAGTEAFF.

The chain couples TRBV5-4 to TRBJ2-5, with D perhaps TRBD1 (6 bases). There are 15 residues in the CDR3. With 7 bases removed from V and 1 base from J, the gap between germline ends came to 17 bases. The germline CDR1 and CDR2 sequences are SGHNT and YYREEE (reference sequence). The CDR3 here is CASSGGQDAQETQYF. CDR3 DNA sequence: TGTGCCAGCTCTGGGGGACAAGATGCCCAAGAGACCCAGTACTTC.

This clone has just one count. The chain uses TRBV7-2 and TRBJ2-5, with 16 positions matching TRBD2. This CDR3 has 18 residues. Germline V gene data show CDR1 as SGHTA and CDR2 as FQGNSA. J was trimmed by 4 bases and V by 3 bases; bases with no gene match: 8. The CDR3 nucleotides read TGTGCCAGCAGCTTGGCCGGGACTAGCGGGAGGGTTGGAGAGACCCAGTACTTC. Translated: CASSLAGTSGRVGETQYF.

The rearrangement joins TRBV10-2 to TRBJ2-7; D not certain. Germline-derived CDR1 and CDR2 are WSHSY and SAAADI. This CDR3 is built from 13 residues. Trimming took off 0 bases at V and 2 bases at J, with 5 bases between the two ends. The CDR3 here is CASSESNTYEQYF. CDR3 DNA sequence: TGCGCCAGCAGTGAGTCGAACACCTACGAGCAGTACTTC.

CDR3 protein: CAWSAGTGSSGNSPLHF. The CDR3 coding sequence is TGTGCCTGGAGTGCCGGGACAGGGAGTTCGGGTAATTCACCCCTCCACTTT. The chain is built from TRBV30 and TRBJ1-6, with TRBD1 identical over 9 bases. The V gene end was trimmed by 1 base and the J gene end by 6 bases; junction bases not matched to a gene: 10. This CDR3 has 17 amino acids. Germline CDR1 and CDR2: GTSNPN and SVGIG (reference sequence). Using reference TRBV30 and TRBJ1-6 for the parts outside the CDR3, the full variable domain is SQTIHQWPATLVQPVGSPLSLECTVEGTSNPNLYWYRQAAGRGLQLLFYSVGIGQISSEVPQNLSASRPQDRQFILSSKKLLLSDSGFYLCAWSAGTGSSGNSPLHFGNGTRLTVT.

This chain links TRBV4-3 with TRBJ2-3, with 10 bases that match TRBD2. V lost 0 bases to trimming and J lost 6 bases; unmatched junction nucleotides: 6. CDR1 is LGHNA and CDR2 is YSLEER in the germline V gene. The CDR3 covers 16 residues. The CDR3 loop reads CASSQERAGGRDTQYF. The CDR3 DNA reads TGCGCCAGCAGCCAAGAACGAGCGGGAGGGAGGGATACGCAGTATTTT.

The chain joins TRBV2 to TRBJ1-1; D remains unclear. The CDR3 totals 13 residues. The V gene's germline CDR1 is SNHLY and CDR2 FYNNEI. Trimming removed 4 bases at V and 4 bases at J, with 10 bases between. CDR3 coding DNA: TGTGCCAGCAGTGGGGCCCCATCCACTGAAGCTTTCTTT. Translation: CASSGAPSTEAFF.

V usage is TRBV9 and J usage is TRBJ2-1; maybe TRBD2 (6 bases). CDR1 and CDR2 (germline): SGDLS, YYNGEE. The CDR3 contains 15 residues. Between the trimmed V and J ends, which lost 4 bases and 7 bases, there was a span of 18 bases. CDR3 bases: TGTGCCAGCAGCCCCCATCCACTAGCCGGGAATGAGCAGTTCTTC. Residues: CASSPHPLAGNEQFF.

This rearrangement joins TRBV6-1 to TRBJ2-7; 7 nucleotides match TRBD1. Losses at the gene ends were 0 bases for V and 3 bases for J; bases not matched to a gene: 5. There are 15 residues in the CDR3. The germline V gene encodes CDR1 MNHNS and CDR2 SASEGT. As DNA, the CDR3 is TGTGCCAGCAGTGAAGCGGGACAGCTGCACTACGAGCAGTACTTC. It specifies CASSEAGQLHYEQYF.

The chain employs TRBV5-1 and TRBJ1-2; 7 bases map to TRBD1. CDR1 and CDR2 from the germline V gene are SGHRS and YFSETQ. This CDR3 has 14 amino acids. V shed 4 bases, J shed 8 bases, and the junction held 11 bases outside the gene matches. CDR3 in amino acids: CASSLGRQGRGYTF. For the CDR3, the DNA is TGCGCCAGCAGCCTTGGCCGACAGGGACGGGGCTACACCTTC.

The gene calls are TRBV10-2 and TRBJ2-3; TRBD2 matches 9 bases. J lost 4 bases, V lost 6 bases, and 5 bases had no gene match. CDR3 length equals 14 residues. Germline CDR1 is WSHSY and CDR2 is SAAADI. Here the CDR3 reads CASRDLAGSDTQYF. Written as DNA, the CDR3 is TGCGCCAGCAGAGATCTAGCGGGATCAGATACGCAGTATTTT.

In this sample, this clone turned up once. The V and J genes are TRBV6-5 and TRBJ1-2; a weak D match, TRBD1 (5 bases). Looked up from germline, CDR1 is MNHEY and CDR2 is SVGAGI. Trimming cost V 7 bases and J 8 bases, with 20 bases left between them. This CDR3 region has 14 residues. This CDR3 is CASTSTQGHSGYTF. In DNA form, the CDR3 reads TGTGCCAGCACCTCAACCCAGGGCCACAGCGGCTACACCTTC.

In DNA, the CDR3 is TGTGCCAGCAGCTATCTACGGGGCAATGAGCAGTTCTTC. Residues: CASSYLRGNEQFF. This chain links TRBV7-3 with TRBJ2-1; possibly TRBD2 for D (5 bases). This CDR3 contains 13 residues. With 4 bases removed from V and 6 bases from J, the gap between germline ends came to 10 bases. CDR1 is SGHTA and CDR2 is FQGTGA in the germline V gene. The full variable domain, completed using reference TRBV7-3 and TRBJ2-1, is GAGVSQTPSNKVTEKGKYVELRCDPISGHTALYWYRQSLGQGPEFLIYFQGTGAADDSGLPNDRFFAVRPEGSVSTLKIQRTERGDSAVYLCASSYLRGNEQFFGPGTRLTVL.

This CDR3 is CASSKETAASSYNEQFF. CDR3 nucleotides: TGTGCCAGCAGCAAAGAGACGGCGGCGAGCTCCTACAATGAGCAGTTCTTC. The rearrangement uses TRBV21-1 and TRBJ2-1; the table's TRBD2 call for D was not verified on the DNA. TRBV21-1 is flagged as a pseudogene. There are 17 residues in the CDR3.

The gene calls are TRBV7-2 and TRBJ2-1; no clear D gene. The V end lost 4 bases, the J end lost 5 bases, and 9 bases lay between the germline ends. There are 13 residues in the CDR3. Germline CDR1 is SGHTA and CDR2 is FQGNSA. The CDR3 region has the DNA TGTGCCAGCAGCTCCCCTACCGACAATGAGCAGTTCTTC. Its translation is CASSSPTDNEQFF.

In the case of this clone: This likely comes from a read error, as the CDR3 has no conserved phenylalanine or tryptophan at its end. The rearrangement uses TRBV6-5 and TRBJ1-1; tentatively, D is TRBD1 (5 bases). V lost 6 bases and J lost 5, with 10 bases in between. This CDR3 is built from 12 residues. Germline values: CDR1 MNHEY, CDR2 SVGAGI. CDR3 loop: CASSREGTEAFL. DNA for the CDR3: TGTGCCAGCAGCAGGGAAGGTACTGAAGCTTTCCTT.

This clone was picked up one time. The chain links TRBV7-3 to TRBJ1-6; possible D gene TRBD1, 6 bases. Trimming shortened V by 7 bases and J by 6 bases, and 10 bases separated the two germline ends. Looked up from germline, CDR1 is SGHTA and CDR2 is FQGTGA. This CDR3 is built from 13 residues. CDR3 sequence reads: CASKLQGNSPLHF. The CDR3 DNA follows: TGTGCCAGCAAGCTACAGGGTAATTCACCCCTCCACTTT.

This clone was seen just once. The chain couples TRBV14 to TRBJ1-3; 7 bases line up with TRBD1. Per germline, CDR1 SGHDN and CDR2 FVKESK. J was trimmed by 4 bases and V by 1 base; bases with no gene match: 13. There are 18 residues in the CDR3. CDR3 in amino acids: CASSQGTGPFSKGNTIYF. The CDR3 DNA reads as TGTGCCAGCAGCCAAGGGACAGGACCTTTCTCTAAAGGAAACACCATATATTTT.

J is TRBJ1-1 and V is TRBV7-3, with TRBD1 identical over 7 bases. This CDR3 is 15 amino acids long. From germline, CDR1 is SGHTA and CDR2 FQGTGA. V lost 2 bases and J lost 3; bases outside the gene matches: 6. The CDR3 nucleotides read TGTGCCAGCAGCTTAGACGACAGGGACGACACTGAAGCTTTCTTT. This sequence encodes CASSLDDRDDTEAFF.

This sequence joins TRBV18 and TRBJ1-2, with D possibly TRBD1 on 6 matching bases. Trimming shortened V by 0 bases and J by 4 bases, and 15 bases separated the two germline ends. The CDR3 has 16 residues. Germline V gene data show CDR1 as KGHSH and CDR2 as LQKENI. CDR3 sequence: CASSPPQGPEAYGYTF. CDR3 in DNA: TGTGCCAGCTCACCACCCCAGGGGCCCGAGGCCTATGGCTACACCTTC.

The V call is TRBV5-1, the J call TRBJ2-5; no firm D call. Germline assignment: CDR1 SGHRS and CDR2 YFSETQ. V lost 0 bases, J lost 4 bases, and 13 bases lay in between. The CDR3 has 15 amino acids. This CDR3 reads CASSLGGYVPETQYF. The CDR3 bases are TGCGCCAGCAGCTTGGGAGGTTATGTCCCAGAGACCCAGTACTTC.